This is a list of T cell receptor beta chains from one sample in a study of T cell responses to AZD1222 COVID-19 vaccine. Clones were read by immunoSEQ multiplex PCR, and TCRdb kept only the in-frame ones, dropping some. Of 100,000 to 150,000 clones listed, about 90% are singletons. Here the sequenced sample was peripheral blood, taken on day 0 of MenACWY control vaccination. The receptors were sampled from an adult in good health. CDR3s include the opening cysteine and the closing phenylalanine or tryptophan. The D gene is left open where the match is weak. Only part of the rows carry a size: once, few, many, or a class if the clone is expanded.

cdr3_length j_call d_call clone_size v_call cdr3_aa cdr3_nt
13 TRBJ2-5 - - TRBV12-3/TRBV12-4 CASTKWRQETQYF TGTGCCAGCACCAAATGGCGCCAAGAGACCCAGTACTTC
14 TRBJ1-6 - - TRBV19 CASSIDRGDSPLHF TGTGCCAGTAGTATAGACAGGGGTGACTCACCCCTCCACTTT
14 TRBJ1-1 TRBD1 few TRBV5-1 CASSSPDRPSEAFF TGCGCCAGCAGCTCCCCGGACAGGCCCTCCGAAGCTTTCTTT
13 TRBJ2-1 - - TRBV19 CASSSLRDTKQFF TGTGCCAGTAGTTCCCTCCGGGACACAAAGCAGTTCTTC
9 TRBJ1-1 - - TRBV29-1 CSVDTEAFF TGCAGCGTTGACACTGAAGCTTTCTTT
15 TRBJ2-1 TRBD2 - TRBV7-3 CASSSQTSGSGEQFF TGTGCCAGCAGTTCACAGACTAGCGGGAGTGGTGAGCAGTTCTTC
16 TRBJ2-3 TRBD2 once TRBV4-2 CASSPTSGDTTDTQYF TGTGCCAGCAGCCCGACTAGCGGGGATACCACAGATACGCAGTATTTT
14 TRBJ2-7 - - TRBV28 CASSSRRHAYAQYF TGTGCCAGCAGCTCCCGCCGACATGCCTACGCGCAGTACTTC
16 TRBJ2-7 TRBD1 - TRBV9 CASSTAGGTGFYEQYF TGTGCCAGCAGCACCGCCGGAGGGACAGGGTTCTACGAGCAGTACTTC
18 TRBJ2-2 TRBD2 - TRBV28 CASSFISGIPGGTGELFF TGTGCCAGCAGTTTCATTAGCGGGATACCGGGAGGGACCGGGGAGCTGTTTTTT
13 TRBJ2-3 - - TRBV30 CAWFRTLTDTQYF TGTGCCTGGTTCCGCACCCTCACAGATACGCAGTATTTT
13 TRBJ1-3 - - TRBV7-9 CASSSISGNTIYF TGTGCCAGCAGCTCCATCTCTGGAAACACCATATATTTT
15 TRBJ1-5 - few TRBV5-6 CASSLRRISNQPQHF TGTGCCAGCAGCTTGCGGCGGATTAGCAATCAGCCCCAGCATTTT
18 TRBJ2-5 TRBD2 - TRBV11-2 CASSLGGTTSGLQETQYF TGTGCCAGCAGCTTAGGAGGGACGACTAGCGGACTCCAAGAGACCCAGTACTTC
15 TRBJ2-2 - - TRBV28 CASSSGFVNTGELFF TGTGCCAGCAGTTCCGGGTTTGTGAACACCGGGGAGCTGTTTTTT
14 TRBJ2-2 - - TRBV29-1 CSVVAAPNTGELFF TGCAGCGTTGTAGCAGCCCCGAACACCGGGGAGCTGTTTTTT
14 TRBJ2-1 TRBD1 - TRBV7-9 CASSRPNRDRGQFF TGTGCCAGCAGCCGACCGAACCGGGACAGGGGGCAGTTCTTC
12 TRBJ2-3 - - TRBV3-1/TRBV3-2 CASSHLGDTQYF TGTGCCAGCAGCCACCTTGGAGATACGCAGTATTTT
15 TRBJ2-7 TRBD2 - TRBV7-2 CASSSRWTSPYEQYF TGTGCCAGCAGCTCTAGGTGGACTAGCCCCTACGAGCAGTACTTC
13 TRBJ1-5 - - TRBV15 CATSRATREAQHF TGTGCCACCAGCAGGGCTACACGGGAGGCCCAGCATTTT
13 TRBJ2-1 TRBD2 - TRBV27 CASATGTSHEQFF TGTGCCAGCGCGACCGGGACTAGTCATGAGCAGTTCTTC
14 TRBJ2-1 - - TRBV7-2 CASRGQGGDNEQFF TGTGCCAGCAGGGGGCAGGGGGGTGACAATGAGCAGTTCTTC
15 TRBJ1-2 TRBD1 - TRBV19 CASTNPGTAIHGYTF TGTGCCAGTACAAACCCCGGGACAGCTATACATGGCTACACCTTC
16 TRBJ2-3 TRBD2 - TRBV27 CASSLSPSGSESTQYF TGTGCCAGCAGTTTATCTCCTAGCGGGAGCGAGAGTACGCAGTATTTT
15 TRBJ2-5 - - TRBV18 CASSPLEGARETQYF TGTGCCAGCTCACCGTTGGAGGGGGCCAGAGAGACCCAGTACTTC
15 TRBJ2-3 - - TRBV24-1 CATSDARRGSDTQYF TGTGCCACCAGTGATGCACGGAGGGGTTCGGATACGCAGTATTTT
15 TRBJ1-6 - - TRBV28 CASIKGGTLNSPLHF TGTGCCAGCATCAAGGGTGGCACGCTTAATTCACCCCTCCACTTT
15 TRBJ2-2 - - TRBV7-9 CASSFWGRSTGELFF TGTGCCAGCAGCTTCTGGGGTCGGAGTACCGGGGAGCTGTTTTTT
15 TRBJ2-1 - - TRBV15 CATSREAGQYNEQFF TGTGCCACCAGCAGAGAGGCGGGACAGTACAATGAGCAGTTCTTC
14 TRBJ1-1 - - TRBV2 CASSRQDKNTEAFF TGTGCCAGCAGTAGACAGGACAAGAACACTGAAGCTTTCTTT
14 TRBJ1-5 - - TRBV6-5 CASSELVFNQPQHF TGTGCCAGTTCTGAACTGGTTTTTAATCAGCCCCAGCATTTT